This TCR beta chain appears in the sequencing data of a study of blood T cells in healthy people across ages. With regard to this clonotype: Its antigen is unknown.

Study findings and constraints: A roughly linear age-dependent decrease characterized TCR beta diversity per million T cells.

With a J-beta primer mix and a sample-barcoded 5' primer, a second PCR ran about 6 to 11 cycles. TCRdb processed the 5' RACE reads anew with MiXCR; each CDR3 protein has one entry. This repertoire shows roughly 1,500,000 distinct CDR3 sequences, almost 35% found once; its top ten account for about 11%. The clonotype was recovered from a woman between 25 and 40 years old in good health. Material for sequencing was blood.

CDR3 in amino acids: CASSYVWGPDTQYF. The CDR3 coding sequence is TGTGCCAGCAGTTACGTTTGGGGCCCAGATACGCAGTATTTT. The chain combines TRBV6-2 or TRBV6-3 with TRBJ2-3, with a possible D match to TRBD1 (5 bases). Germline values: CDR1 MNHEY, CDR2 SVGEGT. V was clipped by 2 bases and J by 4 bases, with 10 bases between them. The CDR3 covers 14 residues.